The rows below give T cell receptor beta chains drawn from one sample of a study of PD-L1 blockade in urothelial cancer. The assay was immunoSEQ multiplex PCR, and TCRdb's table has in-frame clones only and misses some. This table holds about 87,000 clones, 84% found once. The sequenced sample was PBMCs, obtained around atezolizumab (anti-PD-L1) treatment. These receptors were obtained from a man aged 55-75 years with urothelial cancer. The CDR3 runs from the conserved cysteine through the conserved F or W. Each record gives: V gene, clone size, CDR3 length, D gene, J gene, CDR3 DNA, CDR3 protein. The D gene is left open where the match is weak. Not every row has a clone size; where given, it reads once, few, many or a size class.

v_call: TRBV5-1
clone_size: few
cdr3_length: 15
d_call: TRBD2
j_call: TRBJ2-1
cdr3_nt: TGCGCCAGCAGCTTCGAGACTAGCGGGTACAATGAGCAGTTCTTC
cdr3_aa: CASSFETSGYNEQFF

v_call: TRBV28
clone_size: .
cdr3_length: 11
d_call: TRBD1
j_call: TRBJ1-1
cdr3_nt: TGTGCCAGCAGCTGGACAGGGTTAGCTTTCTTT
cdr3_aa: CASSWTGLAFF

v_call: TRBV9
clone_size: .
cdr3_length: 17
d_call: TRBD2
j_call: TRBJ2-3
cdr3_nt: TGTGCCAGCAGCCGAACTGGACTAGCGGGAGCTTCAGATACGCAGTATTTT
cdr3_aa: CASSRTGLAGASDTQYF

v_call: TRBV27
clone_size: once
cdr3_length: 15
d_call: .
j_call: TRBJ2-7
cdr3_nt: TGTGCCAGCAGTAGACCCGGGACACTATCCTACGAGCAGTACTTC
cdr3_aa: CASSRPGTLSYEQYF

v_call: TRBV18
clone_size: once
cdr3_length: 14
d_call: .
j_call: TRBJ1-2
cdr3_nt: TGTGCCAGCTCGCCTGAAGGACAGTCGCATGGCTACACCTTC
cdr3_aa: CASSPEGQSHGYTF

v_call: TRBV18
clone_size: once
cdr3_length: 14
d_call: .
j_call: TRBJ1-5
cdr3_nt: TGTGCCAGCTCACCTGGTACAGCAAATCAGCCCCAGCATTTT
cdr3_aa: CASSPGTANQPQHF

v_call: TRBV7-7
clone_size: .
cdr3_length: 14
d_call: .
j_call: TRBJ2-7
cdr3_nt: TGTGCCAGCAGCTTATCGGTGAGCTCCTACGAGCAGTACTTC
cdr3_aa: CASSLSVSSYEQYF

v_call: TRBV27
clone_size: .
cdr3_length: 13
d_call: TRBD2
j_call: TRBJ2-7
cdr3_nt: TGTGCCAGCAGCGGGGGGGAATCCTACGAGCAGTACTTC
cdr3_aa: CASSGGESYEQYF

v_call: TRBV4-3
clone_size: .
cdr3_length: 16
d_call: .
j_call: TRBJ2-6
cdr3_nt: TGCGCCAGCAGCCAAGTCTTTAGCTCTGGGGCCAACGTCCTGACTTTC
cdr3_aa: CASSQVFSSGANVLTF

v_call: TRBV5-4
clone_size: .
cdr3_length: 15
d_call: TRBD2
j_call: TRBJ2-3
cdr3_nt: TGTGCCAGCAGCTTTGGGGGGGGGAGCACAGATACGCAGTATTTT
cdr3_aa: CASSFGGGSTDTQYF

v_call: TRBV6-1
clone_size: .
cdr3_length: 14
d_call: .
j_call: TRBJ2-7
cdr3_nt: TGTGCCAGCAGTGGGGGCCCCCAACCCTACGAGCAGTACTTC
cdr3_aa: CASSGGPQPYEQYF

v_call: TRBV5-6
clone_size: .
cdr3_length: 13
d_call: .
j_call: TRBJ1-2
cdr3_nt: TGTGCCAGCAGCTTCACAGCTAACTATGGCTACACCTTC
cdr3_aa: CASSFTANYGYTF

v_call: TRBV7-3
clone_size: once
cdr3_length: 14
d_call: TRBD2
j_call: TRBJ2-7
cdr3_nt: TGTGCCAGCAGCTTATCCCGGACTAGCGACGAGCAGTACTTC
cdr3_aa: CASSLSRTSDEQYF

v_call: TRBV28
clone_size: .
cdr3_length: 13
d_call: .
j_call: TRBJ1-4
cdr3_nt: TGTGCCAGCGGCCGGGGGGCCAGTGAAAAACTGTTTTTT
cdr3_aa: CASGRGASEKLFF

v_call: TRBV19
clone_size: .
cdr3_length: 17
d_call: TRBD2
j_call: TRBJ2-1
cdr3_nt: TGTGCCAGTATCGGGACTAGCGGGAGGGGCTCCTACAATGAGCAGTTCTTC
cdr3_aa: CASIGTSGRGSYNEQFF

v_call: TRBV6-5
clone_size: .
cdr3_length: 13
d_call: .
j_call: TRBJ2-7
cdr3_nt: TGTGCCAGCAAGGGAGCCGACATCCACGAGCAGTACTTC
cdr3_aa: CASKGADIHEQYF

v_call: TRBV4-2
clone_size: .
cdr3_length: 16
d_call: TRBD2
j_call: TRBJ2-3
cdr3_nt: TGTGCCAGCAGCCAAGATAAAGCGGGAGGCACAGATACGCAGTATTTT
cdr3_aa: CASSQDKAGGTDTQYF

v_call: TRBV6-5
clone_size: .
cdr3_length: 14
d_call: TRBD2
j_call: TRBJ2-7
cdr3_nt: TGTGCCAGCAGTTATGGACTAGTAAGTAACGAGCAGTACTTC
cdr3_aa: CASSYGLVSNEQYF

v_call: TRBV29-1
clone_size: .
cdr3_length: 12
d_call: .
j_call: TRBJ2-1
cdr3_nt: TGCAGCGTTACCGGGGTGGGTGAGGAGCAGTTCTTC
cdr3_aa: CSVTGVGEEQFF

v_call: TRBV5-1
clone_size: .
cdr3_length: 13
d_call: .
j_call: TRBJ2-3
cdr3_nt: TGCGCCAGCAGCTTACAGGGCACAGATACGCAGTATTTT
cdr3_aa: CASSLQGTDTQYF

v_call: TRBV30
clone_size: .
cdr3_length: 14
d_call: .
j_call: TRBJ1-3
cdr3_nt: TGTGCCTGGATGAGGAGGAGCTCTGGAAACACCATATATTTT
cdr3_aa: CAWMRRSSGNTIYF

v_call: TRBV28
clone_size: .
cdr3_length: 13
d_call: TRBD1
j_call: TRBJ2-5
cdr3_nt: TGTGCCAGCAGTAGGCGACAGGGGGAGACCCAGTACTTC
cdr3_aa: CASSRRQGETQYF

v_call: TRBV11-2
clone_size: .
cdr3_length: 15
d_call: .
j_call: TRBJ2-1
cdr3_nt: TGTGCCAGCAGCTTAGATGGGGGCCGCTACAATGAGCAGTTCTTC
cdr3_aa: CASSLDGGRYNEQFF

v_call: TRBV30
clone_size: .
cdr3_length: 13
d_call: TRBD1
j_call: TRBJ2-1
cdr3_nt: TGTGCCTGGGACAGGGGGCAGGCCGACGAGCAGTTCTTC
cdr3_aa: CAWDRGQADEQFF

v_call: TRBV5-6
clone_size: .
cdr3_length: 17
d_call: TRBD1
j_call: TRBJ2-5
cdr3_nt: TGTGCCAGCAGCTTCTTAAGGACAGGGGGATACCAAGAGACCCAGTACTTC
cdr3_aa: CASSFLRTGGYQETQYF

v_call: TRBV19
clone_size: few
cdr3_length: 19
d_call: TRBD2
j_call: TRBJ2-1
cdr3_nt: TGTGCCAGTAGTATGGGAGGGACTAGCGGGAGGGGCGCCTACAATGAGCAGTTCTTC
cdr3_aa: CASSMGGTSGRGAYNEQFF

v_call: TRBV7-6
clone_size: .
cdr3_length: 16
d_call: TRBD1
j_call: TRBJ1-6
cdr3_nt: TGTGCCAGCAGCTTAATAACTGGGACAGGGAATTCACCCCTCCACTTT
cdr3_aa: CASSLITGTGNSPLHF

v_call: TRBV5-4
clone_size: .
cdr3_length: 13
d_call: .
j_call: TRBJ2-2
cdr3_nt: TGTGCCAGCAGCTTGTCGGGGGACGGGGAGCTGTTTTTT
cdr3_aa: CASSLSGDGELFF

v_call: TRBV18
clone_size: .
cdr3_length: 15
d_call: .
j_call: TRBJ2-3
cdr3_nt: TGTGCCAGCTCAGTTAATGGCGGGGGCACAGATACGCAGTATTTT
cdr3_aa: CASSVNGGGTDTQYF

v_call: TRBV7-6
clone_size: .
cdr3_length: 17
d_call: TRBD2
j_call: TRBJ2-3
cdr3_nt: TGTGCCAGCAGCCCGCCCCGATCAAGCGGGGGGGAGGATACGCAGTATTTT
cdr3_aa: CASSPPRSSGGEDTQYF

v_call: TRBV6-5
clone_size: .
cdr3_length: 15
d_call: TRBD2
j_call: TRBJ2-1
cdr3_nt: TGTGCCAGCAGTCCTACTAGCGGGAGGGCCGGCGAGCAGTTCTTC
cdr3_aa: CASSPTSGRAGEQFF

v_call: TRBV6-6
clone_size: .
cdr3_length: 14
d_call: .
j_call: TRBJ2-4
cdr3_nt: TGTGCCAGCAGTTACGACGGGACAAGAAGCATTCAGTACTTC
cdr3_aa: CASSYDGTRSIQYF

v_call: TRBV10-2
clone_size: .
cdr3_length: 13
d_call: .
j_call: TRBJ1-1
cdr3_nt: TGCGCCAGCAGCCTCGGAAGCAGGGCTGAAGCTTTCTTT
cdr3_aa: CASSLGSRAEAFF

v_call: TRBV7-2
clone_size: few
cdr3_length: 16
d_call: TRBD1
j_call: TRBJ2-1
cdr3_nt: TGTGCCAGCAGCCTGATGCCGGGACAGGTCTCGAGCGAGCAGTTCTTC
cdr3_aa: CASSLMPGQVSSEQFF

v_call: TRBV7-2
clone_size: .
cdr3_length: 14
d_call: TRBD1
j_call: TRBJ2-5
cdr3_nt: TGTGCCAGCAGCGGCTCCAGACAGGGCGAGACCCAGTACTTC
cdr3_aa: CASSGSRQGETQYF

v_call: TRBV7-3
clone_size: few
cdr3_length: 15
d_call: .
j_call: TRBJ1-1
cdr3_nt: TGTGCCAGCAGCTTATTAGCCGGGGATGGGACTGAAGCTTTCTTT
cdr3_aa: CASSLLAGDGTEAFF

v_call: TRBV29-1
clone_size: .
cdr3_length: 13
d_call: TRBD1
j_call: TRBJ2-1
cdr3_nt: TGCAGCGTGGACAGGGGGCTATTCGAGGAGCAGTTCTTC
cdr3_aa: CSVDRGLFEEQFF

v_call: TRBV10-2
clone_size: .
cdr3_length: 13
d_call: TRBD1
j_call: TRBJ1-5
cdr3_nt: TGCGCCAGCACGAGGGACAGTAATCAGCCCCAGCATTTT
cdr3_aa: CASTRDSNQPQHF

v_call: TRBV11-1
clone_size: .
cdr3_length: 17
d_call: .
j_call: TRBJ2-1
cdr3_nt: TGTGCCAGCAGCTTAGATAACAGGGCCCTCTCCTACAATGAGCAGTTCTTC
cdr3_aa: CASSLDNRALSYNEQFF

v_call: TRBV5-4
clone_size: .
cdr3_length: 16
d_call: .
j_call: TRBJ2-7
cdr3_nt: TGTGCCAGCAGCTTGGAGGGACCGGGAGTGAGCAACGAGCAGTACTTC
cdr3_aa: CASSLEGPGVSNEQYF

v_call: TRBV10-1
clone_size: .
cdr3_length: 15
d_call: .
j_call: TRBJ2-5
cdr3_nt: TGCGCCAGCAGTGAGGGTGCCGCGGCTCTAGAGACCCAGTACTTC
cdr3_aa: CASSEGAAALETQYF

v_call: TRBV10-3
clone_size: .
cdr3_length: 12
d_call: .
j_call: TRBJ2-3
cdr3_nt: TGTGCCATCGGGCCTAACACAGATACGCAGTATTTT
cdr3_aa: CAIGPNTDTQYF

v_call: TRBV19
clone_size: .
cdr3_length: 17
d_call: .
j_call: TRBJ2-2
cdr3_nt: TGTGCCAGTAGTTCCGCCCAGGGGATATTGAACACCGGGGAGCTGTTTTTT
cdr3_aa: CASSSAQGILNTGELFF

v_call: TRBV23-1
clone_size: .
cdr3_length: 16
d_call: .
j_call: TRBJ2-7
cdr3_nt: TGCGCCAGCAGTCAACCTTGGGGGGGGCTCGGGGACGAGCAGTACTTC
cdr3_aa: CASSQPWGGLGDEQYF

v_call: TRBV2
clone_size: .
cdr3_length: 15
d_call: TRBD1
j_call: TRBJ1-5
cdr3_nt: TGTGCCAGTACTATAGCGACAGGGGCCCGGGTGCCCCAGCATTTT
cdr3_aa: CASTIATGARVPQHF

v_call: TRBV19
clone_size: few
cdr3_length: 15
d_call: .
j_call: TRBJ1-2
cdr3_nt: TGTGCCAGTAGTCGGGGGAGTGGGGCCAACTATGGCTACACCTTC
cdr3_aa: CASSRGSGANYGYTF